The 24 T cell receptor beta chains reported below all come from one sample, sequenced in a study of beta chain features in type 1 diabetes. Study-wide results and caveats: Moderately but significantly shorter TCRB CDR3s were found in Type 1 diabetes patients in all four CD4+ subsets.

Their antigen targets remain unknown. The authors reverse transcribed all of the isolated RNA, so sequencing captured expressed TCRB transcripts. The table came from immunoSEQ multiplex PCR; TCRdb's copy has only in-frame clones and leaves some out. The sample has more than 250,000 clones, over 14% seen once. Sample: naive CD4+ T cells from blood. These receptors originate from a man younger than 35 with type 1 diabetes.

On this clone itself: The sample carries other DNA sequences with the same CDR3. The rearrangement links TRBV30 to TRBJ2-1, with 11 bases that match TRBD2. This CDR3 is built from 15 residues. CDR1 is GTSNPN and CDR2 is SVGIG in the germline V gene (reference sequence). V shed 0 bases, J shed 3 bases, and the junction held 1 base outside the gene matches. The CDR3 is CAWSVLAGGYNEQFF. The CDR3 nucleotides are TGTGCCTGGAGTGTCCTAGCGGGAGGCTACAATGAGCAGTTCTTC.

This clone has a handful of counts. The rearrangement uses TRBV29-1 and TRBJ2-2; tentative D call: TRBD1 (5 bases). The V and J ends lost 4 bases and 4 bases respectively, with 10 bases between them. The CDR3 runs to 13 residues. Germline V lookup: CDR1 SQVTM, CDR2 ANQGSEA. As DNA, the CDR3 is TGCAGCGTTGGTGGTCAGGGCACCGGGGAGCTGTTTTTT. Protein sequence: CSVGGQGTGELFF.

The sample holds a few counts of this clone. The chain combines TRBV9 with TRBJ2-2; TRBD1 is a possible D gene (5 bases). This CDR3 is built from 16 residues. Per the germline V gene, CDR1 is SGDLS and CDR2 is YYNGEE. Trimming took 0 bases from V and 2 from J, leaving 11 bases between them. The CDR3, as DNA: TGTGCCAGCAGCGTAGGTCCCCAGGGAAACACCGGGGAGCTGTTTTTT. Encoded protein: CASSVGPQGNTGELFF.

Here the CDR3 DNA reads TGCAGCGTTGGTTTAGCAGATACGCAGTATTTT. This sequence encodes CSVGLADTQYF. V and J are TRBV29-1 and TRBJ2-3; D call uncertain. CDR1 SQVTM and CDR2 ANQGSEA come from the germline V gene. Trimming removed 4 bases at V and 4 bases at J, with 6 bases between. The CDR3 covers 11 residues.

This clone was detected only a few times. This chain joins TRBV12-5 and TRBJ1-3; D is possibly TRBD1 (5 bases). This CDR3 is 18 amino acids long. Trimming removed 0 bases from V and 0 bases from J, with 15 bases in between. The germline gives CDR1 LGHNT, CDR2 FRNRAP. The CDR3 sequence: CASGLVSQGFDSGNTIYF. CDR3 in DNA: TGTGCTAGTGGTTTGGTATCCCAGGGATTTGACTCTGGAAACACCATATATTTT.

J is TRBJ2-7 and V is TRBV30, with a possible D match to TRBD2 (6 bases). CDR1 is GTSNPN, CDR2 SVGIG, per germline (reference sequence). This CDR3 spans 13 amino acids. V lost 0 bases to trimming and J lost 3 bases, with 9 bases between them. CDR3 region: CAWSVRRDYEQYF. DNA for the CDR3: TGTGCCTGGAGTGTGCGGAGGGACTACGAGCAGTACTTC.

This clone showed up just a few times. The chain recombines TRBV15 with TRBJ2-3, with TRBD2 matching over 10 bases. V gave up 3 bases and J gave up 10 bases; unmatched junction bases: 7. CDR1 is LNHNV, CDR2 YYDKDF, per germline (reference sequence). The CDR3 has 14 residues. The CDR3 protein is CATSSRSSGGPQYF. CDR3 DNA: TGTGCCACCAGCAGTCGGTCTAGCGGGGGCCCGCAGTATTTT. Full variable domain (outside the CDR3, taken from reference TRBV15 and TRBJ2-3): DAMVIQNPRYQVTQFGKPVTLSCSQTLNHNVMYWYQQKSSQAPKLLFHYYDKDFNNEADTPDNFQSRRPNTSFCFLDIRSPGLGDTAMYLCATSSRSSGGPQYFGPGTRLTVL.

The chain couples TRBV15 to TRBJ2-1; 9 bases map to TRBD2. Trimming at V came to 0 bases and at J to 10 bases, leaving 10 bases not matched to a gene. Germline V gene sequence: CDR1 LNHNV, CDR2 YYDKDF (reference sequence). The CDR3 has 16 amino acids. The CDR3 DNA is TGTGCCACCAGCAGAGATGTGGCGGGAGGGCCGGAGGAGCAGTTCTTC. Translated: CATSRDVAGGPEEQFF. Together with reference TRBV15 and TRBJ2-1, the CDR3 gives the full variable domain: DAMVIQNPRYQVTQFGKPVTLSCSQTLNHNVMYWYQQKSSQAPKLLFHYYDKDFNNEADTPDNFQSRRPNTSFCFLDIRSPGLGDTAMYLCATSRDVAGGPEEQFFGPGTRLTVL.

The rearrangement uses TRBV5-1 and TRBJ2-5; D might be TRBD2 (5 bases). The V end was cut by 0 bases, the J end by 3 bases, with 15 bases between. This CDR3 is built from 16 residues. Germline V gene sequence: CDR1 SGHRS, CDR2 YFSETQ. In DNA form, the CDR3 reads TGCGCCAGCAGCTTGGCCGCGGGCCTTGGAAAAGAGACCCAGTACTTC. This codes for CASSLAAGLGKETQYF.

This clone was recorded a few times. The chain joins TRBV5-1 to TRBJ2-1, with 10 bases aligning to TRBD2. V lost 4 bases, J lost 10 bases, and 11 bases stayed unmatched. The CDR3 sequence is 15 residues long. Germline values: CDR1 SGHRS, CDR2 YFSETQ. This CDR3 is CASSPELAGNMEQFF. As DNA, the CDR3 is TGCGCCAGCAGCCCCGAACTAGCGGGAAATATGGAGCAGTTCTTC.

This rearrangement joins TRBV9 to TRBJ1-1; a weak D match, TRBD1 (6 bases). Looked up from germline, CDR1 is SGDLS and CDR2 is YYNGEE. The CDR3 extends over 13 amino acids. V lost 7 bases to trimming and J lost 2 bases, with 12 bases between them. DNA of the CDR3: TGTGCCAGCCACCAAGGGGGAAACACTGAAGCTTTCTTT. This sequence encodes CASHQGGNTEAFF.

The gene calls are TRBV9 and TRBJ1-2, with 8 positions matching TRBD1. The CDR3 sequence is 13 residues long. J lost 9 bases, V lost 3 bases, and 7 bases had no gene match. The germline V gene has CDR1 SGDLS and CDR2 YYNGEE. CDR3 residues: CASSARTGISYTF. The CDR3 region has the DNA TGTGCCAGCAGCGCCCGGACAGGGATCAGCTACACCTTC.

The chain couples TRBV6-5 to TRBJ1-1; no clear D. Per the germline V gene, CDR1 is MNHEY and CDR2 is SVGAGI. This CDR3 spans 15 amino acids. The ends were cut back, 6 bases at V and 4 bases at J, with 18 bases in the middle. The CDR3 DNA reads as TGTGCCAGCAGCCTAAAATCGGGATCGGGCACTGAAGCTTTCTTT. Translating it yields CASSLKSGSGTEAFF.

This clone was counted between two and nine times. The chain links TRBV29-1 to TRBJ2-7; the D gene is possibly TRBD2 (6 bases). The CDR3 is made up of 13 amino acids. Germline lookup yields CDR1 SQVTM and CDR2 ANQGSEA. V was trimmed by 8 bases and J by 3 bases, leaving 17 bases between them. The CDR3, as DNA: TGCAGCTCCTTTTCCTGGAGGGGCTACGAGCAGTACTTC. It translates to CSSFSWRGYEQYF.

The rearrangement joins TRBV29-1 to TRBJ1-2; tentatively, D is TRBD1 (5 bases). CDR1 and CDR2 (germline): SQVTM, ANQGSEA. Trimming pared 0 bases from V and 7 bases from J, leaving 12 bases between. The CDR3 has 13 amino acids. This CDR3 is CSVEEGWGGGYTF. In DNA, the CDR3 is TGCAGCGTTGAAGAAGGGTGGGGGGGTGGCTACACCTTC. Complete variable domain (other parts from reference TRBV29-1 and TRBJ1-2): SAVISQKPSRDICQRGTSLTIQCQVDSQVTMMFWYRQQPGQSLTLIATANQGSEATYESGFVIDKFPISRPNLTFSTLTVSNMSPEDSSIYLCSVEEGWGGGYTFGSGTRLTVV.

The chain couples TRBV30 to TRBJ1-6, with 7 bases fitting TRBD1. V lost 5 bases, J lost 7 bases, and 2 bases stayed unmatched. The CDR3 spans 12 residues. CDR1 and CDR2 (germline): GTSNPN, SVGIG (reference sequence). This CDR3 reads CAWDRENSPLHF. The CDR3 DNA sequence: TGTGCCTGGGACAGGGAAAATTCACCCCTCCACTTT.

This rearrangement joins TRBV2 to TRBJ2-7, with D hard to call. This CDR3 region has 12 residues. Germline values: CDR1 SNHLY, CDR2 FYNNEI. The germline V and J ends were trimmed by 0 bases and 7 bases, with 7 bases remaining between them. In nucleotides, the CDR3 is TGTGCCAGCAGTGAAGCGAGAAGAGAGCAGTACTTC. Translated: CASSEARREQYF.

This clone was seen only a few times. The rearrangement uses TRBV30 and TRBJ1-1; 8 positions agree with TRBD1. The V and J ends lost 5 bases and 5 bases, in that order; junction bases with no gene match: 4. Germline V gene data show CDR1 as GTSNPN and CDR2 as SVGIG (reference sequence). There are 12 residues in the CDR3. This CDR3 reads CAWDTGGTEAFF. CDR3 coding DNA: TGTGCCTGGGACACAGGGGGGACTGAAGCTTTCTTT.

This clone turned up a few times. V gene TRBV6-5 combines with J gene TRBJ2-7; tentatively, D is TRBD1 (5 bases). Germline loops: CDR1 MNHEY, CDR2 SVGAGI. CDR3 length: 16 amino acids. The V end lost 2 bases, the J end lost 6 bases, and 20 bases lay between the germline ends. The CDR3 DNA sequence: TGTGCCAGCAGTTACACCCGACAGAGAGGTACTTCCGAGCAGTACTTC. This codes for CASSYTRQRGTSEQYF.

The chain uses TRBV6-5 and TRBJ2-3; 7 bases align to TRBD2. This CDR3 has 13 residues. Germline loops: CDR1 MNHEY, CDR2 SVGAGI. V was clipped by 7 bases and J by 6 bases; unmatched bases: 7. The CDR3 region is CASKLLGGDTQYF. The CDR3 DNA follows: TGTGCCAGCAAACTACTGGGAGGGGATACGCAGTATTTT.

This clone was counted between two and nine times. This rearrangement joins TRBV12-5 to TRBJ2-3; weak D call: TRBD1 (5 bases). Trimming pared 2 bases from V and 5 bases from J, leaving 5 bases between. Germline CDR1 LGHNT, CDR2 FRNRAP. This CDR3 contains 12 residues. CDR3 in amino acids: CASGLRGDTQYF. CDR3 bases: TGTGCTAGTGGTTTGAGGGGAGATACGCAGTATTTT.

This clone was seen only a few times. CDR3 bases: TGTGCCTGGAGTATCAGTTGGGCGGGCGAGCAGTTCTTC. This codes for CAWSISWAGEQFF. The genes are TRBV30 and TRBJ2-1; D possibly corresponds to TRBD2 (5 bases). V was shortened by 2 bases and J by 10 bases, with 15 bases between the two germline ends. The germline CDR1 and CDR2 sequences are GTSNPN and SVGIG (reference sequence). This CDR3 spans 13 amino acids.

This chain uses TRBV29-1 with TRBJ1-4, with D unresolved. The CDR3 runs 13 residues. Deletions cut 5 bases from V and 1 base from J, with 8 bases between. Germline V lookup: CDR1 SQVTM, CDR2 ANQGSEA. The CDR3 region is CSVSRRTNEKLFF. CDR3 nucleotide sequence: TGCAGCGTTTCCCGCAGAACTAATGAAAAACTGTTTTTT.

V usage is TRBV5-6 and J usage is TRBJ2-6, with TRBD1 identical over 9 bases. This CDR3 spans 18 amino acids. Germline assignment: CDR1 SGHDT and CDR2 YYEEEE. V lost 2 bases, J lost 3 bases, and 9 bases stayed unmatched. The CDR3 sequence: CASSLLRTGVGGANVLTF. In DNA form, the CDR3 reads TGTGCCAGCAGCTTATTGCGGACAGGGGTAGGTGGGGCCAACGTCCTGACTTTC.